One and the same sample provided the 28 T cell receptor beta chains below, sequenced in a study of neurological immune-mediated disorders. TCRdb reprocessed the 5' RACE reads via MiXCR and lists one record per CDR3 protein. The top ten hold over 6.5% of the sample, which has approximately 20,000 distinct CDR3 sequences, 15% to 20% seen once. Material for sequencing was CD8+ T cells from blood. Receptors originate from a woman aged 18-29 years with multiple sclerosis.

Ten or more counts support this clonotype. The rearrangement uses TRBV20-1 and TRBJ2-2; TRBD2 agrees at 7 bases. Losses at the gene ends were 3 bases for V and 1 base for J; bases not matched to a gene: 2. CDR1 is DFQATT, CDR2 SNEGSKA, per germline (reference sequence). This CDR3 contains 14 residues. The CDR3 sequence: CSARGGWNTGELFF. CDR3 DNA: TGCAGTGCTAGGGGGGGGTGGAACACCGGGGAGCTGTTTTTT.

The chain carries TRBV27 and TRBJ1-2; weak D call: TRBD1 (5 bases). The CDR3 extends over 12 amino acids. V lost 2 bases to trimming and J lost 8 bases, with 9 bases between them. Germline assignment: CDR1 MNHEY and CDR2 SMNVEV (reference sequence). The CDR3 DNA reads as TGTGCCAGCAGTTTACAGGGATCCGGCTACACCTTC. It encodes CASSLQGSGYTF.

This clonotype occurred many times. A read error may explain this, as a much larger clone is one base away. The gene calls are TRBV12-3 or TRBV12-4 and TRBJ2-2; D is possibly TRBD1 or TRBD2 (5 bases each). CDR3 length: 16 residues. The CDR3 DNA reads TGTGCCAGCTCCCCCGACCGGGACGGGAACACCCGGGAGCTGTTTTTT. Residues: CASSPDRDGNTRELFF.

In its sample, this clonotype was seen once. The genes are TRBV5-1 and TRBJ1-5; the D is unclear. The CDR3 has 13 amino acids. Germline CDR1 is SGHRS and CDR2 is YFSETQ. V was shortened by 3 bases and J by 2 bases, with 6 bases between the two germline ends. In DNA, the CDR3 is TGCGCCAGCAGCTCGGACCGCAATCAGCCCCAGCATTTT. Protein: CASSSDRNQPQHF.

V gene TRBV18 combines with J gene TRBJ2-3, with 9 bases fitting TRBD1. V lost 2 bases, J lost 4 bases, and 4 bases stayed unmatched. Looked up from germline, CDR1 is KGHSH and CDR2 is LQKENI. The CDR3 totals 15 residues. The CDR3 nucleotides read TGTGCCAGCTCACCATGGACAGGGGAGTCAGATACGCAGTATTTT. It is translated as CASSPWTGESDTQYF.

By proportion, this clonotype is medium-sized. This chain joins TRBV3-1 and TRBJ2-2; TRBD2 matches at 8 bases. The germline CDR1 and CDR2 sequences are LGHDT and YNNKEL (reference sequence). This CDR3 spans 19 amino acids. V shed 0 bases, J shed 5 bases, and the junction held 14 bases outside the gene matches. The CDR3 region has the DNA TGTGCCAGCAGCCAAGATCTGGGGGCTAGCGGGCAGAGGACCGGGGAGCTGTTTTTT. Protein sequence: CASSQDLGASGQRTGELFF.

There are a few counts of this clonotype. This sequence joins TRBV30 and TRBJ2-1; D possibly corresponds to TRBD1 (6 bases). The CDR3 runs to 14 residues. Germline-derived CDR1 and CDR2 are GTSNPN and SVGIG (reference sequence). V lost 3 bases and J 4 bases, leaving 13 bases between the germline ends. The CDR3 region has the DNA TGTGCCTGGAGACAGGGAGTAGGATACAATGAGCAGTTCTTC. It codes for CAWRQGVGYNEQFF. The entire variable domain, with the rest obtained from reference TRBV30 and TRBJ2-1, is as follows: SQTIHQWPATLVQPVGSPLSLECTVEGTSNPNLYWYRQAAGRGLQLLFYSVGIGQISSEVPQNLSASRPQDRQFILSSKKLLLSDSGFYLCAWRQGVGYNEQFFGPGTRLTVL.

In this sample, this clonotype turned up many times. The gene calls are TRBV7-9 and TRBJ1-2; the match to TRBD1 covers 8 bases. The CDR3 is 15 residues long. Germline lookup yields CDR1 SEHNR and CDR2 FQNEAQ (reference sequence). J was trimmed by 4 bases and V by 5 bases; bases with no gene match: 9. The CDR3 is CASSHSRTGSYGYTF. The CDR3 nucleotides read TGTGCCAGCAGCCACTCCCGGACAGGGTCCTATGGCTACACCTTC.

This clonotype was detected many times. One end of the junction varies from germline; a read error may be responsible. The chain links TRBV7-6 to TRBJ2-5; 10 bases are a match to TRBD2. The CDR3 sequence is 16 residues long. Germline assignment: CDR1 SGHVS and CDR2 FNYEAQ. The CDR3 sequence: CASSIAGLAGEETQYF. The CDR3 region has the DNA TGTGCCAGCAGCATAGCCGGGCTAGCGGGGGAAGAGACCCAGTACTTC.

This clonotype was seen ten or more times. The rearrangement uses TRBV4-1 and TRBJ2-1; D gene unclear. There are 12 residues in the CDR3. Germline assignment: CDR1 MGHRA and CDR2 YSYEKL. V gave up 1 base and J gave up 9 bases, with 7 bases separating them. CDR3 loop: CASSQGLREQFF. The CDR3 DNA sequence: TGCGCCAGCAGCCAAGGACTCCGTGAGCAGTTCTTC.

This rearrangement joins TRBV12-3 or TRBV12-4 to TRBJ2-5, with 10 bases that match TRBD1. The J segment lost 2 bases and the V segment lost 5 bases, leaving 8 bases of the junction unmatched. CDR3 size: 16 residues. CDR3 DNA sequence: TGTGCCAGCAGTACCCGACAGGGGGCATGGCAAGAGACCCAGTACTTC. Translating it yields CASSTRQGAWQETQYF.

Ten or more counts support this clonotype. The chain uses TRBV5-6 and TRBJ1-5, with a weak D call TRBD1 (5 bases). In germline, CDR1 is SGHDT, CDR2 YYEEEE. The CDR3 extends over 16 amino acids. Between the trimmed V and J ends, which lost 3 bases and 1 base, there was a span of 14 bases. CDR3: CASSSVVGPSNQPQHF. Written as DNA, the CDR3 is TGTGCCAGCAGCTCCGTAGTGGGACCGAGCAATCAGCCCCAGCATTTT.

Many counts were recorded for this clonotype. V and J are TRBV29-1 and TRBJ2-3, with 8 bases matching TRBD1. From germline, CDR1 is SQVTM and CDR2 ANQGSEA. The J segment lost 2 bases and the V segment lost 2 bases, leaving 6 bases of the junction unmatched. The CDR3 has 15 residues. The CDR3 region has the DNA TGCAGCGTTGAAACACCGGGACAGGACACAGATACGCAGTATTTT. Translated: CSVETPGQDTDTQYF.

A single count supports this clonotype. This chain links TRBV5-1 with TRBJ1-3; TRBD1 is a possible D gene (5 bases). Trimming left V 7 bases short and J 0 bases short, with 14 bases between. This CDR3 spans 15 amino acids. The germline V gene has CDR1 SGHRS and CDR2 YFSETQ. CDR3 sequence reads: CASAGDGYSGNTIYF. CDR3 DNA: TGCGCCAGCGCTGGGGACGGCTACTCTGGAAACACCATATATTTT. The full variable domain, with the rest looked up from reference TRBV5-1 and TRBJ1-3, is KAGVTQTPRYLIKTRGQQVTLSCSPISGHRSVSWYQQTPGQGLQFLFEYFSETQRNKGNFPGRFSGRQFSNSRSEMNVSTLELGDSALYLCASAGDGYSGNTIYFGEGSWLTVV.

This clonotype was recorded many times. The V and J genes are TRBV4-1 and TRBJ2-7; D might be TRBD2 (5 bases). This CDR3 has 16 residues. Germline CDR1 and CDR2: MGHRA and YSYEKL. The ends were cut back, 7 bases at V and 0 bases at J, with 19 bases in the middle. DNA for the CDR3: TGCGCCAGCACCGAAGTCCCCGGGGATGGCTCCTACGAGCAGTACTTC. Protein: CASTEVPGDGSYEQYF.

By share, this clonotype counts as medium-sized. This chain connects TRBV4-3 to TRBJ1-2; no firm D call. Germline values: CDR1 LGHNA, CDR2 YSLEER. V lost 0 bases and J lost 3, with 8 bases in between. The length of the CDR3 is 14 residues. The chain's CDR3 is CASSQDNRYYGYTF. DNA of the CDR3: TGCGCCAGCAGCCAAGATAACCGATACTATGGCTACACCTTC.

The J gene is TRBJ2-1, the V gene TRBV20-1; 9 positions match TRBD2. Trimming cost V 3 bases and J 5 bases; bases outside gene matches: 8. In germline, CDR1 is DFQATT, CDR2 SNEGSKA (reference sequence). The length of the CDR3 is 15 residues. The CDR3 region is CSASFAGGRNNEQFF. CDR3 in DNA: TGCAGTGCTAGCTTTGCGGGAGGGAGGAACAATGAGCAGTTCTTC.

This clonotype occurred many times. This sequence joins TRBV7-8 and TRBJ2-5, with D unclear. The CDR3 spans 12 residues. CDR1 is SGHVS, CDR2 FQNEAQ, per germline. Trimming shortened V by 1 base and J by 4 bases, and 4 bases separated the two germline ends. The CDR3 spells CASSLGRETQYF. CDR3 nucleotides: TGTGCCAGCAGCTTAGGGCGAGAGACCCAGTACTTC.

This clonotype was counted at least ten times. The rearrangement joins TRBV6-5 to TRBJ2-1, with 8 nucleotides matching TRBD2. This CDR3 has 15 amino acids. J gave up 7 bases and V 0 bases, and 5 bases lay outside the gene matches. Germline V gives CDR1 MNHEY, CDR2 SVGAGI. The CDR3 here is CASSYSGLAGNEQFF. In DNA, the CDR3 is TGTGCCAGCAGTTACTCAGGACTAGCTGGGAATGAGCAGTTCTTC.

This clonotype came up many times. CDR3 residues: CASSPANTEAFF. The CDR3 DNA sequence: TGTGCCAGCAGCCCCGCGAACACTGAAGCTTTCTTT. This chain uses TRBV7-8 with TRBJ1-1; D is unclear. Looked up from germline, CDR1 is SGHVS and CDR2 is FQNEAQ. The V end lost 5 bases, the J end lost 1 base, and 5 bases lay between the germline ends. The CDR3 loop spans 12 amino acids.

This clonotype was seen at least ten times. The chain recombines TRBV5-1 with TRBJ1-1; D not resolved. V lost 5 bases and J lost 1, with 12 bases in between. The CDR3 runs to 14 residues. CDR1 and CDR2 (germline): SGHRS, YFSETQ. The chain's CDR3 is CASRGSLRNTEAFF. The CDR3 nucleotides read TGCGCCAGCAGGGGGTCGCTGCGGAACACTGAAGCTTTCTTT.

The rearrangement joins TRBV18 to TRBJ2-7, with D tentatively TRBD1 (6 bases). Germline loops: CDR1 KGHSH, CDR2 LQKENI. Trimming shortened V by 6 bases and J by 1 base, and 10 bases separated the two germline ends. The CDR3 is 13 amino acids. CDR3 sequence: CASSPGHSYEQYF. Written as DNA, the CDR3 is TGTGCCAGCTCGCCGGGACATTCCTACGAGCAGTACTTC.

This clonotype was observed at least ten times. The chain recombines TRBV29-1 with TRBJ2-1; no clear D. The CDR3 sequence is 14 residues long. V lost 5 bases, J lost 2 bases, and 13 bases lay in between. The germline V gene encodes CDR1 SQVTM and CDR2 ANQGSEA. CDR3 DNA sequence: TGCAGCGTTTCCGGCGGTTTAGCCTACAATGAGCAGTTCTTC. Translated: CSVSGGLAYNEQFF.

The sample holds many counts of this clonotype. The chain combines TRBV7-9 with TRBJ2-3, with TRBD2 matching 11 bases. Germline V gives CDR1 SEHNR, CDR2 FQNEAQ (reference sequence). Trimming cost V 8 bases and J 5 bases; bases outside gene matches: 9. This CDR3 contains 15 residues. The CDR3: CASEPSGGSGDTQYF. CDR3 bases: TGTGCCAGCGAACCTAGCGGGGGGTCCGGAGATACGCAGTATTTT.

At least ten counts were recorded for this clonotype. V gene TRBV7-6 combines with J gene TRBJ2-7; D gene uncertain. Trimming cost V 2 bases and J 3 bases, with 11 bases left between them. The CDR3 extends over 14 amino acids. Germline loops: CDR1 SGHVS, CDR2 FNYEAQ. The CDR3 coding sequence is TGTGCCAGCAGCTTAACAGTCAATCTCTACGAGCAGTACTTC. Translation gives CASSLTVNLYEQYF.

V and J are TRBV11-3 and TRBJ2-7, with 9 bases fitting TRBD2. Losses at the gene ends were 6 bases for V and 3 bases for J; bases not matched to a gene: 6. This CDR3 region has 14 residues. Germline V gene lookup returns CDR1 SGHNT and CDR2 YENEEA. The CDR3 nucleotides read TGTGCCAGCAGTGTACTAGCGGGTCACTACGAGCAGTACGTC. Translation: CASSVLAGHYEQYV.

This clonotype was seen at least ten times. This rearrangement joins TRBV5-1 to TRBJ2-7; TRBD2 aligns across 8 bases. The V gene end was trimmed by 3 bases and the J gene end by 3 bases; junction bases not matched to a gene: 11. CDR3 length: 16 residues. Germline CDR1 and CDR2: SGHRS and YFSETQ. The CDR3 coding sequence is TGCGCCAGCAGCTCACCCCCGGGGGGGGCTGTCTACGAGCAGTACTTC. Protein sequence: CASSSPPGGAVYEQYF. Together with reference TRBV5-1 and TRBJ2-7, the CDR3 gives the full variable domain: KAGVTQTPRYLIKTRGQQVTLSCSPISGHRSVSWYQQTPGQGLQFLFEYFSETQRNKGNFPGRFSGRQFSNSRSEMNVSTLELGDSALYLCASSSPPGGAVYEQYFGPGTRLTVT.

This clonotype was counted many times. The chain has TRBV7-8 and TRBJ2-1, with D perhaps matching TRBD1 (6 bases). Germline loops: CDR1 SGHVS, CDR2 FQNEAQ. CDR3 size: 17 residues. The V and J ends lost 1 base and 1 base respectively, with 14 bases between them. CDR3 sequence reads: CASSLVRSGVSYNEQFF. DNA for the CDR3: TGTGCCAGCAGCTTAGTACGGTCAGGGGTTTCCTACAATGAGCAGTTCTTC.